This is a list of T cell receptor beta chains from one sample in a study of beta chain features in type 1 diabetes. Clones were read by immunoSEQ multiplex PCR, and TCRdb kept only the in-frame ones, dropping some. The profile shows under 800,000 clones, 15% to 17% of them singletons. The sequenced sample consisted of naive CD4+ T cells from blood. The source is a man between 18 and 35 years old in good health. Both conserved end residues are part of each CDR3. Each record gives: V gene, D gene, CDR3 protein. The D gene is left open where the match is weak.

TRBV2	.	CASIRRTNYGYTF
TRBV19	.	CASNVAGTGGELFF
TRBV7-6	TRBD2	CASSLRTSGANVKKDTQYF
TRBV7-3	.	CASSSLGIVDTDTQYF
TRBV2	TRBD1	CASRPDRGADPTGELFF
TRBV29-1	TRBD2	CSVEVTSGPQETQYF
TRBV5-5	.	CASSFTQETQYF
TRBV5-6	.	CASSRTVGGLTEAFF
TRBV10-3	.	CAIREGQLSRAQHF
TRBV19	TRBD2	CASSMYRRLAGLSTDTQYF
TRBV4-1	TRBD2	CASSRDGTSGGETQYF
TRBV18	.	CASSPVRQETQYF
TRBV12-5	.	CASALGGGNQPQHF
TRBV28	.	CASSFVGGEQFF
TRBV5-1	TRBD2	CASTLGLADRAKNIQYF
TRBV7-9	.	CASSLEQGGFTDTQYF
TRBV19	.	CASKTPGNTEAFF
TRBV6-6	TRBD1	CASRPYLDRGRQPQHF
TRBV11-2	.	CASSSVRQRIGSEAFF
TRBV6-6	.	CASSYSDAGANVLTF
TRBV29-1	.	CSVERVAAENTEAFF
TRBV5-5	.	CASSLTGTGELFF
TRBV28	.	CASSSGLGGNQPQHF
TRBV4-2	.	CASSQDGKGTSYEQYF
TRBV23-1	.	CASSQSKSSGLRSGANVLTF
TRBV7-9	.	CASSFSGWGTEAFF
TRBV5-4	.	CASSFGGISSYEQYF
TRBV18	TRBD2	CASSPGLVPYNEQFF
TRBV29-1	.	CSVGGLLTYEQYF
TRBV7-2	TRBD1	CASSPGQGGYEQFF
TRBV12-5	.	CASGMGQTNTGELFF
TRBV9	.	CASSVAAGANTGELFF
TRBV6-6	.	CASSYSREQYF
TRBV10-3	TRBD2	CAISESAGGPYEQYF
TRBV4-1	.	CASSQGFVRVRTEAFF
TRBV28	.	CASSKGRRTEAFF
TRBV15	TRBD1	CATSRDRSNTEAFF
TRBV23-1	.	CASSPKDHQETQYF
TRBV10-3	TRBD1	CAISESTGRNEKLFF
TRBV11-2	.	CASSPTGTLLSQQYF
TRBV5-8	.	CASSPLPYNEQFF
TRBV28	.	CASSSLGYEQYF
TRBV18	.	CASSPRVLDLAYEQYF
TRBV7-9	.	CASSLFAGTIQETQYF
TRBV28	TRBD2	CASSLTSATTGELFF